This T cell receptor (beta chain) was captured in a study of identifying expanded T cells in peripheral blood. The CDR3 covers 16 residues. Trimming took 2 bases from V and 0 from J, leaving 11 bases between them. Per the germline V gene, CDR1 is SGHTA and CDR2 is FQGNSA. Collection occurred without any documented infections or immune events in donors. Method: immunoSEQ multiplex PCR; TCRdb's copy keeps in-frame clones and lacks some. Altogether around 100,000 clones are present, around 90% being singletons, with the ten largest covering about 18%. Material: blood. This receptor was taken from a person aged 18 to 70 in good health. The chain combines TRBV7-2 with TRBJ1-3; perhaps TRBD1 as D (5 bases). In DNA, the CDR3 is TGTGCCAGCAGCTTACAGGGCCAGATCTCTGGAAACACCATATATTTT. Its translation: CASSLQGQISGNTIYF.